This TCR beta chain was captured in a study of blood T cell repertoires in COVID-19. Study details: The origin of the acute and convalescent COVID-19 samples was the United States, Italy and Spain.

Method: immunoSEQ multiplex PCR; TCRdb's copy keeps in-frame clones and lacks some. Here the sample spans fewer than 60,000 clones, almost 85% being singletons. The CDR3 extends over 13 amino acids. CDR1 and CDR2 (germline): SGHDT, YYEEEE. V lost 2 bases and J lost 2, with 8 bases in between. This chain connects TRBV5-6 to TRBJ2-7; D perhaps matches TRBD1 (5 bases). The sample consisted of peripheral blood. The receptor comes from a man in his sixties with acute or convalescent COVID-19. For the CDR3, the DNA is TGTGCCAGCAGCTTACAGGCCGCCTACGAGCAGTACTTC. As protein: CASSLQAAYEQYF.